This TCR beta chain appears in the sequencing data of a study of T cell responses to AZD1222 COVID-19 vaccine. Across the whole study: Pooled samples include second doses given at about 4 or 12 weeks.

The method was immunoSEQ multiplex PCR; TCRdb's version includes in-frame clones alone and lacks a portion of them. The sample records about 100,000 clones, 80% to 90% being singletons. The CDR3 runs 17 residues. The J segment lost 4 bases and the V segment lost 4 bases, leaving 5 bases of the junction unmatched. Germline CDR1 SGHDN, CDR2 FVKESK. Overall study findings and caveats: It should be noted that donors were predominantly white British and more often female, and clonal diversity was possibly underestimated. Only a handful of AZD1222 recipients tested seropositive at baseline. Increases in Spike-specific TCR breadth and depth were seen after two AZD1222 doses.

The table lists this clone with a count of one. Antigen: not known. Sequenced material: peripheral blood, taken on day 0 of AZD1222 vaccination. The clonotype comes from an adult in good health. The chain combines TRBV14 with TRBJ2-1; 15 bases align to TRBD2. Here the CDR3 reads CASSPGLAGGLYNEQFF. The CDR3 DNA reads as TGTGCCAGCAGCCCCGGACTAGCGGGGGGGCTGTACAATGAGCAGTTCTTC.